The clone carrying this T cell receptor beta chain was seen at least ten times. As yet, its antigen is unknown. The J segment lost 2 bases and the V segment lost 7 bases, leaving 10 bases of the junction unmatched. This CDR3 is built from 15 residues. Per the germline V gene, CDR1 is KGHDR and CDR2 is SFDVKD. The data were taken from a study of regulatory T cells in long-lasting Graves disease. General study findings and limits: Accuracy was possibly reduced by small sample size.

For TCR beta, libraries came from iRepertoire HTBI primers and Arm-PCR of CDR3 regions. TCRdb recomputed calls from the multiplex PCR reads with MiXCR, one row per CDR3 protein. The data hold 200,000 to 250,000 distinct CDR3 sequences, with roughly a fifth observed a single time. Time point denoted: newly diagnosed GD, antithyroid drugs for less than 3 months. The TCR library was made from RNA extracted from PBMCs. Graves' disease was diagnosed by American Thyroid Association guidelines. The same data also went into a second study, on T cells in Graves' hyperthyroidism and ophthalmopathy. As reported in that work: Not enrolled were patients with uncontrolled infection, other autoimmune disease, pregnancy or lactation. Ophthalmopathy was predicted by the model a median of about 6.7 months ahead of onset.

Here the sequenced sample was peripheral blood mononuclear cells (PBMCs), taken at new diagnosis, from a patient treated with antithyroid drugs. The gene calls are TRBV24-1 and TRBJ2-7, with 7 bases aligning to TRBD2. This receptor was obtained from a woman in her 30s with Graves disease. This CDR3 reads CATSPRGGATYEQYF. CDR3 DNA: TGTGCCACCAGCCCCCGGGGAGGGGCGACCTACGAGCAGTACTTC.